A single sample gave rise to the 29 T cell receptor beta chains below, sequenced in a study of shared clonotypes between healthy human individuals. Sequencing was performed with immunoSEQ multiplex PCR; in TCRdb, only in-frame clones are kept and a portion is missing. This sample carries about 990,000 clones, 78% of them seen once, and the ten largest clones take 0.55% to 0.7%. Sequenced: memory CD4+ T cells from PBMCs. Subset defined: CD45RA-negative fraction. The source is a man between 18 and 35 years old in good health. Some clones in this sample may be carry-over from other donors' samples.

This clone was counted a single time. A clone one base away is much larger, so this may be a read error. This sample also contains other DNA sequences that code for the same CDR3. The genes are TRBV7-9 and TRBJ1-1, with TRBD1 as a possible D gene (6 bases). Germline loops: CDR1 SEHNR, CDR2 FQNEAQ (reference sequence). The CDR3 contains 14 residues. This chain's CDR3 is CASSTRGANTEAFF. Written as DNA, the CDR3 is TGTGCCAGCAGCACCCGGGGGGCTAACACAGAAGCTTTCTTT.

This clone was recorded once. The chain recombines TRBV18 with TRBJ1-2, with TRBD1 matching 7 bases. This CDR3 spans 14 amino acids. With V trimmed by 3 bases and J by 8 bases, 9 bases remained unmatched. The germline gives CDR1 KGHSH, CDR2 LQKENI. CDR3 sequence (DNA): TGTGCCAGCTCACCCACCGACAGGGCCCAAGGCTACACCTTC. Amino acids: CASSPTDRAQGYTF.

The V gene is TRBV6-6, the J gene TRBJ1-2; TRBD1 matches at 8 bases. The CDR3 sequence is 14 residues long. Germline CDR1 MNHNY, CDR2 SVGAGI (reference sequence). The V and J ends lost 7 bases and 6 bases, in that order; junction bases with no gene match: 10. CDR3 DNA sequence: TGTGCCAGCACGCCCCGCGGACAGGGCCATGGCTACACCTTC. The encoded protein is CASTPRGQGHGYTF.

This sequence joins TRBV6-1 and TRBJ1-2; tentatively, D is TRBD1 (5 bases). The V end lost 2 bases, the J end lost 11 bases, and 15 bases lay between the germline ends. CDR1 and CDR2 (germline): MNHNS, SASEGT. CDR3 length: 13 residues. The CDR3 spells CASSEFRGSTYTF. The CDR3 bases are TGTGCCAGCAGTGAATTTCGGGGCAGCACGTACACCTTC.

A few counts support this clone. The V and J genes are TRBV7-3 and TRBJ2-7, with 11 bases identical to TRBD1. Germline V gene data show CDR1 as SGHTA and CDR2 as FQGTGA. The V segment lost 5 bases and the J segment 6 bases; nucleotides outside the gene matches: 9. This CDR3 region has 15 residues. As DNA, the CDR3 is TGTGCCAGCAGCCCACACGCCGGGACAGGGGGCGAGCAGTACTTC. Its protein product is CASSPHAGTGGEQYF. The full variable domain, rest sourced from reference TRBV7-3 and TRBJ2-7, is GAGVSQTPSNKVTEKGKYVELRCDPISGHTALYWYRQSLGQGPEFLIYFQGTGAADDSGLPNDRFFAVRPEGSVSTLKIQRTERGDSAVYLCASSPHAGTGGEQYFGPGTRLTVT.

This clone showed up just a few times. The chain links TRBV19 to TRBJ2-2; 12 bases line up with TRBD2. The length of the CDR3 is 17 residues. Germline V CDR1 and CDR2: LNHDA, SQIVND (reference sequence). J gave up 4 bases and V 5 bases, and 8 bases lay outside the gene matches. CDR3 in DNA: TGTGCCAGTAGTGTGCTACTAGCGGGAGGTCGCACCGGGGAGCTGTTTTTT. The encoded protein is CASSVLLAGGRTGELFF.

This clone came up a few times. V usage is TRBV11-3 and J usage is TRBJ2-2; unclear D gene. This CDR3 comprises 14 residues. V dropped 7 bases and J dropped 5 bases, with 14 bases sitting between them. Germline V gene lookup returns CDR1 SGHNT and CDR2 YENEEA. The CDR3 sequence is CASTPSERTGELFF. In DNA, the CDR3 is TGTGCCAGCACCCCAAGCGAGAGGACCGGGGAGCTGTTTTTT.

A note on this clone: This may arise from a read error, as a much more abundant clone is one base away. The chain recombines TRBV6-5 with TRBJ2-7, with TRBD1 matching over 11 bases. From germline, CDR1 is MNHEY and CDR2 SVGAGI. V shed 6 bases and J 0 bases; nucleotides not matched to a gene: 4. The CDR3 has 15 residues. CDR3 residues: CASSSGTGGSYEQYF. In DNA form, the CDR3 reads TGTGCCAGCAGCTCCGGGACAGGGGGCTCCTACGAGCAGTACTTC.

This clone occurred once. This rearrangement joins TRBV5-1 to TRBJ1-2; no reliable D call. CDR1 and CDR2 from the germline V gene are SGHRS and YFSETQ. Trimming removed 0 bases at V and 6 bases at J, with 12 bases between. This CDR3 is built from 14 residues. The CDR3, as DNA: TGCGCCAGCAGCTTGGTGAGCTCCTCACATGGCTACACCTTC. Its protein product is CASSLVSSSHGYTF.

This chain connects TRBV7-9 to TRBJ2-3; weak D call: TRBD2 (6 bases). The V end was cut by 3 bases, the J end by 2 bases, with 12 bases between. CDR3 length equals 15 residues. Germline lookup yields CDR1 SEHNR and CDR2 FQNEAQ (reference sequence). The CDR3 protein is CASSLGSGVTDTQYF. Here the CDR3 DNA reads TGTGCCAGCAGCTTGGGTAGCGGTGTCACAGATACGCAGTATTTT.

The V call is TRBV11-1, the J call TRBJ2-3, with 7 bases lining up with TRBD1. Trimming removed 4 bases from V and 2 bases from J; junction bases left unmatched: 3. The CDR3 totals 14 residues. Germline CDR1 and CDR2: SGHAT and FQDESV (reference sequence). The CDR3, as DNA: TGTGCCAGCAGCTACGACAGGGTCACAGATACGCAGTATTTT. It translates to CASSYDRVTDTQYF.

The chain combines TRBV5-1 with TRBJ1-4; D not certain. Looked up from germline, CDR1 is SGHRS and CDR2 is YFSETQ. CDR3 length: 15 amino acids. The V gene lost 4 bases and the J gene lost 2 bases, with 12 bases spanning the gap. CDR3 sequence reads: CASSLGMATNEKLFF. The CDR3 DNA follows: TGCGCCAGCAGCCTCGGAATGGCTACTAATGAAAAACTGTTTTTT.

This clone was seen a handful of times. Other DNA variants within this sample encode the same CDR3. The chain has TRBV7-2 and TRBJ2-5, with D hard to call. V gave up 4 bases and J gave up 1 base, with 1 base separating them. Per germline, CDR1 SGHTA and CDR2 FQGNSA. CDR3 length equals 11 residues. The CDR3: CASSSQETQYF. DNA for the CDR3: TGTGCCAGCAGCTCCCAAGAGACCCAGTACTTC.

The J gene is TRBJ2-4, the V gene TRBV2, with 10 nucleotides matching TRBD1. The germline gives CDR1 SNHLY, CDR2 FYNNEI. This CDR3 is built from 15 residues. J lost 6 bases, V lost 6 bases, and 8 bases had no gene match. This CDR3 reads CASREPGQGSNIQYF. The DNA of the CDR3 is TGTGCCAGCAGGGAACCGGGACAGGGGTCAAACATTCAGTACTTC.

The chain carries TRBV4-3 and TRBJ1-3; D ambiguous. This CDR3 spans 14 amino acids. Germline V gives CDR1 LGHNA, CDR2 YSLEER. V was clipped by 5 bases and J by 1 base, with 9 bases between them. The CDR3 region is CASSSTRSGNTIYF. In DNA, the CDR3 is TGCGCCAGCAGCTCAACCCGATCTGGAAACACCATATATTTT.

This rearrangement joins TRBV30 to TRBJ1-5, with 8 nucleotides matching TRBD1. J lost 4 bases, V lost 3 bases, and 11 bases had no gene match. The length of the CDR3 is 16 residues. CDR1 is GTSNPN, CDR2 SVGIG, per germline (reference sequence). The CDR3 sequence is CAWRADRDGKNQPQHF. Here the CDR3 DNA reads TGTGCCTGGAGGGCGGACAGGGATGGGAAAAATCAGCCCCAGCATTTT.

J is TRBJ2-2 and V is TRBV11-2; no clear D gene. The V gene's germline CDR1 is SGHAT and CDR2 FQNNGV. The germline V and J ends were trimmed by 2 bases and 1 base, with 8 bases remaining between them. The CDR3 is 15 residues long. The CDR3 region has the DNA TGTGCCAGCAGCTTAATTCCAGGGAACACCGGGGAGCTGTTTTTT. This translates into CASSLIPGNTGELFF.

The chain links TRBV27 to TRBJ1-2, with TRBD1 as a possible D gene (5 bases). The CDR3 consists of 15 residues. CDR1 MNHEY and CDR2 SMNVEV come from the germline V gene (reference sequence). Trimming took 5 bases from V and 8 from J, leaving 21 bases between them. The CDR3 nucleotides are TGTGCCAGCAGTCCGACAGCGTTTCGAGGCCGCGGCTACACCTTC. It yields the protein CASSPTAFRGRGYTF.

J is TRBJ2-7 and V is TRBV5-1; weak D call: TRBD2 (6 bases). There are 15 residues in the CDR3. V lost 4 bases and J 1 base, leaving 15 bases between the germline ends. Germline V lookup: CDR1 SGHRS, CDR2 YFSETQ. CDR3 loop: CASSPAGFGSYEQYF. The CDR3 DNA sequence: TGCGCCAGCAGCCCGGCGGGGTTTGGATCCTACGAGCAGTACTTC.

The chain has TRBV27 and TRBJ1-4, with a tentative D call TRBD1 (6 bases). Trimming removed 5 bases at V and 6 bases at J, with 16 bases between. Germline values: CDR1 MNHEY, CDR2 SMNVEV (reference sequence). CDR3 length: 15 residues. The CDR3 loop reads CASSASGQPYEKLFF. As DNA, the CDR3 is TGTGCCAGCAGTGCGTCAGGACAGCCTTATGAAAAACTGTTTTTT.

This CDR3 is CASSGLQGASGYTF. CDR3 sequence (DNA): TGTGCCAGCAGCGGCCTACAGGGGGCGAGTGGCTACACCTTC. This chain links TRBV9 with TRBJ1-2; 9 bases match TRBD1. V gave up 3 bases and J gave up 7 bases; unmatched junction bases: 7. CDR3 length equals 14 residues. CDR1 is SGDLS and CDR2 is YYNGEE in the germline V gene.

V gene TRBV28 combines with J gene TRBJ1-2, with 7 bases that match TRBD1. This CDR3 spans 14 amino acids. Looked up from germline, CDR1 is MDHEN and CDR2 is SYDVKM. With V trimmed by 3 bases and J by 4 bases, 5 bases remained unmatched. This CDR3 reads CASSLDRTGYGYTF. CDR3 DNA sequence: TGTGCCAGCAGTTTGGATCGGACAGGCTATGGCTACACCTTC.

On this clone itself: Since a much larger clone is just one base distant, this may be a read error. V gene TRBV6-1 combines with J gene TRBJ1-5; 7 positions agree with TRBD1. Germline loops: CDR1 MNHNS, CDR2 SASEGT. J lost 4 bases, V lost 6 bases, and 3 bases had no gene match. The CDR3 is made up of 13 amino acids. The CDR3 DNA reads TGTGCCAGCAGACAGGGGCCTAATCAGCCCCAGCATTTT. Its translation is CASRQGPNQPQHF.

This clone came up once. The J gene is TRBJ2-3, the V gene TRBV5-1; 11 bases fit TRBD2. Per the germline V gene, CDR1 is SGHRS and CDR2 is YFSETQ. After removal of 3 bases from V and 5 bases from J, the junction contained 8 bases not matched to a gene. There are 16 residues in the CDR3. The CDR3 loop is CASSSLAGGQLDTQYF. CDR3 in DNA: TGCGCCAGCAGCTCTTTAGCGGGAGGGCAATTAGATACGCAGTATTTT.

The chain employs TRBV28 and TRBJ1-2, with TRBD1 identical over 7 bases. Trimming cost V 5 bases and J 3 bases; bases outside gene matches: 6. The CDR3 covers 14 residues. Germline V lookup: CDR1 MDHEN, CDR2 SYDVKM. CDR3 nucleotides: TGTGCCAGCAGTCCTCCGGGACAGCACTATGGCTACACCTTC. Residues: CASSPPGQHYGYTF.

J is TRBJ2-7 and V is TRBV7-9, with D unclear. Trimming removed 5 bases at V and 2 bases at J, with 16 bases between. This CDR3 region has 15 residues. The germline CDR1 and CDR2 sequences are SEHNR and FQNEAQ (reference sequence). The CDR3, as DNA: TGTGCCAGCAGCATAGATTTGGACGTCGCCTACGAGCAGTACTTC. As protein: CASSIDLDVAYEQYF.

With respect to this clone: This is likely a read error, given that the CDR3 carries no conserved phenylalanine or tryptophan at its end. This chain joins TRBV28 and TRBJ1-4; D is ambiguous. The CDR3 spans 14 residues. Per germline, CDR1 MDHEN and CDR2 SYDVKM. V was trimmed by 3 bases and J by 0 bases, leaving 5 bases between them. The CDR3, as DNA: TGTGCCAGCAGTTTGGCAGCAACTAATGAAAAACTGTTTCTT. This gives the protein CASSLAATNEKLFL.

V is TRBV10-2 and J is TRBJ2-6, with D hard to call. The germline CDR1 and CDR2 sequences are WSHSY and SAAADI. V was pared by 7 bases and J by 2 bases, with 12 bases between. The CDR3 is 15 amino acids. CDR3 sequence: CASTPATAGANVLTF. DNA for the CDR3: TGCGCCAGCACCCCCGCCACGGCTGGGGCCAACGTCCTGACTTTC.

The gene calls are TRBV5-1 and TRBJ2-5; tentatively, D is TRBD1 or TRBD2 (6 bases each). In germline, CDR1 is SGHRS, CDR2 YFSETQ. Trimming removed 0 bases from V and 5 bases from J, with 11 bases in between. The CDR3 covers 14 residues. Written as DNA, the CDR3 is TGCGCCAGCAGCTTGGAAAGGGGGACTGAGACCCAGTACTTC. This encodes CASSLERGTETQYF.